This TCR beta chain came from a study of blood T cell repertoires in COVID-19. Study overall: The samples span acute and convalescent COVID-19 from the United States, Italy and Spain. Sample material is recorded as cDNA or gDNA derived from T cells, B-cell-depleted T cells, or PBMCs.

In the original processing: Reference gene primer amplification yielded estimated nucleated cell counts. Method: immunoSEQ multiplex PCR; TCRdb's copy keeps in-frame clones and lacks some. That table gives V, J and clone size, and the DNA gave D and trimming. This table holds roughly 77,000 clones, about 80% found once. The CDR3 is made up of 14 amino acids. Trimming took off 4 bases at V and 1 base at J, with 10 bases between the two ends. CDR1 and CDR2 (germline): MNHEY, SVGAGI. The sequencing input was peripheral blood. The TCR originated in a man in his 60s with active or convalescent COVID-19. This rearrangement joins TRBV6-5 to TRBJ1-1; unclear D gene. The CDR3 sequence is CASSLYSWNTEAFF. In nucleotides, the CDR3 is TGTGCCAGCAGTTTGTATTCCTGGAACACTGAAGCTTTCTTT.